Below, 25 T cell receptor beta chains from the same sample are listed, as sequenced in a study of blood T cell repertoires in COVID-19. Measured with immunoSEQ multiplex PCR; TCRdb has only the in-frame clones, and not every one. The sample contains under 100,000 clones, around nine tenths of which appear only once. Sequenced material: peripheral blood. These receptors were obtained from a man in his fifties with acute or convalescent COVID-19.

The chain is built from TRBV11-3 and TRBJ2-7; TRBD2 matches 10 bases. Germline CDR1 SGHNT, CDR2 YENEEA. The junction had 9 bases not matched to a gene; V was cut back by 4 bases and J by 0 bases. This CDR3 has 17 residues. CDR3 sequence reads: CASSSPPAGGSSYEQYF. DNA of the CDR3: TGTGCCAGCAGCTCACCCCCAGCGGGAGGGAGCTCCTACGAGCAGTACTTC.

This chain links TRBV11-2 with TRBJ1-1, with D unresolved. The germline V and J ends were trimmed by 3 bases and 1 base, with 9 bases remaining between them. CDR1 SGHAT and CDR2 FQNNGV come from the germline V gene. The CDR3 contains 14 residues. The CDR3 nucleotides read TGTGCCAGCAGCTTTGACATCTCGAACACTGAAGCTTTCTTT. As protein: CASSFDISNTEAFF.

The chain's CDR3 is CASNGQDTDTQYF. The CDR3 nucleotides read TGTGCCAGCAATGGACAAGACACAGATACGCAGTATTTT. The rearrangement links TRBV2 to TRBJ2-3, with a weak D call TRBD1 (5 bases). The V and J ends lost 7 bases and 2 bases respectively, with 10 bases between them. The CDR3 is made up of 13 amino acids. The germline V gene has CDR1 SNHLY and CDR2 FYNNEI.

This chain joins TRBV3-1 (or the pseudogene TRBV3-2) and TRBJ2-3; 9 bases fit TRBD2. V lost 5 bases, J lost 6 bases, and 9 bases stayed unmatched. Germline assignment: CDR1 LGHDT and CDR2 YNNKEL (reference sequence). This CDR3 comprises 15 residues. In DNA, the CDR3 is TGTGCCAGCAGCTGGGTATCTAGCGGGATGGATACGCAGTATTTT. This sequence encodes CASSWVSSGMDTQYF.

The V call is TRBV5-1, the J call TRBJ2-5; 7 bases fit TRBD2. Germline V CDR1 and CDR2: SGHRS, YFSETQ. Losses at the gene ends were 0 bases for V and 5 bases for J; bases not matched to a gene: 10. The CDR3 totals 16 residues. In nucleotides, the CDR3 is TGCGCCAGCAGCTTGGATCCCTCTAGCGGTAGCGAGACCCAGTACTTC. It codes for CASSLDPSSGSETQYF.

This clone was picked up a small number of times. The V call is TRBV5-1, the J call TRBJ1-6; D not certain. This CDR3 spans 15 amino acids. Germline CDR1 reads SGHRS; CDR2 reads YFSETQ. V lost 0 bases and J lost 3, with 7 bases in between. The CDR3 DNA reads TGCGCCAGCAGCTTGGCGCCGGTCTATAATTCACCCCTCCACTTT. Its protein product is CASSLAPVYNSPLHF.

The CDR3 sequence is CASSTASPGQGEVDTQYF. The CDR3, as DNA: TGTGCCAGCAGCACCGCGTCACCGGGACAGGGGGAAGTAGATACGCAGTATTTT. The chain employs TRBV5-4 and TRBJ2-3; 11 bases match TRBD1. Per germline, CDR1 SGHNT and CDR2 YYREEE (reference sequence). The V segment lost 4 bases and the J segment 5 bases; nucleotides outside the gene matches: 15. This CDR3 region has 18 residues.

This chain links TRBV5-6 with TRBJ2-1, with 8 bases identical to TRBD2. With V trimmed by 3 bases and J by 8 bases, 13 bases remained unmatched. Per germline, CDR1 SGHDT and CDR2 YYEEEE. CDR3 length: 16 amino acids. CDR3 DNA: TGTGCCAGCAGCTGGACAGCGGGAGAATCTCGAGATGAGCAGTTCTTC. Its translation is CASSWTAGESRDEQFF.

CDR3 sequence (DNA): TGTGCCAGCAGTTTAGGTCTCACGGGTCGGTTCTTC. Protein product: CASSLGLTGRFF. V usage is TRBV12-3 or TRBV12-4 and J usage is TRBJ2-1; the D is unclear. Trimming took 1 base from V and 15 from J, leaving 13 bases between them. The CDR3 length is 12 residues.

The CDR3 loop is CAWGGAGYGYTF. Here the CDR3 DNA reads TGTGCCTGGGGCGGCGCGGGCTATGGCTACACCTTC. The V and J genes are TRBV30 and TRBJ1-2; unclear D gene. Germline V gene lookup returns CDR1 GTSNPN and CDR2 SVGIG (reference sequence). CDR3 length: 12 residues. V was clipped by 5 bases and J by 4 bases, with 11 bases between them.

The chain joins TRBV11-3 to TRBJ1-1, with D possibly TRBD1 on 6 matching bases. Trimming removed 5 bases at V and 1 base at J, with 26 bases between. Germline loops: CDR1 SGHNT, CDR2 YENEEA. The CDR3 spans 19 residues. The CDR3 region has the DNA TGTGCCAGCAGCCTACGACAGGCCGGGACCTTCGGTAGGAACACTGAAGCTTTCTTT. The encoded protein is CASSLRQAGTFGRNTEAFF.

This clone has just one count. V is TRBV3-1 (or the pseudogene TRBV3-2) and J is TRBJ2-1, with TRBD2 as a possible D gene (5 bases). The CDR3 has 19 residues. V was cut by 1 base and J by 0 bases, with 19 bases left in between. Germline V CDR1 and CDR2: LGHDT, YNNKEL (reference sequence). The CDR3 spells CASSQGGGGLGSSYNEQFF. The DNA for the CDR3 is TGTGCCAGCAGCCAAGGAGGAGGCGGGTTGGGAAGCTCCTACAATGAGCAGTTCTTC.

On this clone itself: Compared with germline, one end of the junction differs, possibly owing to a read error. The J gene is TRBJ1-2, the V gene TRBV9, with TRBD1 matching over 9 bases. Germline V gives CDR1 SGDLS, CDR2 YYNGEE. The CDR3 length is 15 residues. The CDR3 is CVSSDRDRANYGYTF. The CDR3 DNA reads as TGTGTCAGCAGCGACCGGGACAGGGCAAACTATGGCTACACCTTC.

This chain uses TRBV28 with TRBJ2-3; D is perhaps TRBD2 (6 bases). This CDR3 has 18 residues. The germline gives CDR1 MDHEN, CDR2 SYDVKM. Trimming cost V 3 bases and J 4 bases, with 23 bases left between them. CDR3 bases: TGTGCCAGCAGTTTGTATGGGGACGAAGGAGGGATGGCAGATACGCAGTATTTT. Protein sequence: CASSLYGDEGGMADTQYF.

V and J are TRBV19 and TRBJ1-4, with 8 bases matching TRBD1. The J segment lost 6 bases and the V segment lost 6 bases, leaving 9 bases of the junction unmatched. This CDR3 comprises 15 residues. Germline loops: CDR1 LNHDA, CDR2 SQIVND (reference sequence). Here the CDR3 reads CASRGTGGWDEKLFF. In DNA form, the CDR3 reads TGTGCCAGTAGGGGGACAGGCGGATGGGATGAAAAACTGTTTTTT.

The rearrangement links TRBV11-2 to TRBJ1-1, with D possibly matching TRBD1 (5 bases). The CDR3 is 15 residues long. V was trimmed by 1 base and J by 4 bases, leaving 13 bases between them. Germline V gene lookup returns CDR1 SGHAT and CDR2 FQNNGV. This CDR3 is CASSLGGGYITEAFF. DNA of the CDR3: TGTGCCAGCAGCTTAGGGGGGGGGTACATCACTGAAGCTTTCTTT.

The chain has TRBV30 and TRBJ2-7, with 10 bases fitting TRBD1. The germline gives CDR1 GTSNPN, CDR2 SVGIG (reference sequence). This CDR3 has 12 amino acids. V lost 8 bases, J lost 5 bases, and 6 bases stayed unmatched. The CDR3 sequence: CAGRQGANEQYF. CDR3 DNA: TGTGCCGGCAGACAGGGGGCCAACGAGCAGTACTTC.

The chain joins TRBV6-5 to TRBJ1-2, with D tentatively TRBD1 (5 bases). The V gene's germline CDR1 is MNHEY and CDR2 SVGAGI. This CDR3 has 13 amino acids. V lost 5 bases, J lost 8 bases, and 15 bases lay in between. CDR3 sequence reads: CASSRGGGEGYTF. The CDR3, as DNA: TGTGCCAGCAGTCGCGGGGGGGGAGAAGGCTACACCTTC.

The V gene is TRBV5-4, the J gene TRBJ2-2; TRBD2 agrees at 9 bases. Germline V gives CDR1 SGHNT, CDR2 YYREEE (reference sequence). J was trimmed by 1 base and V by 1 base; bases with no gene match: 2. This CDR3 is built from 16 residues. The CDR3 DNA is TGTGCCAGCAGCTTGAATAGCGGGGGGAACACCGGGGAGCTGTTTTTT. It is translated as CASSLNSGGNTGELFF.

CDR3 sequence reads: CASSQDVASGKQYF. The DNA for the CDR3 is TGTGCCAGCAGCCAAGACGTCGCTAGCGGGAAACAGTACTTC. The chain employs TRBV3-1 (or the pseudogene TRBV3-2) and TRBJ2-7, with 9 nucleotides matching TRBD2. Germline loops: CDR1 LGHDT, CDR2 YNNKEL (reference sequence). The V and J ends lost 0 bases and 10 bases, in that order; junction bases with no gene match: 7. The CDR3 loop spans 14 amino acids.

This rearrangement joins TRBV19 to TRBJ1-2, with 9 bases matching TRBD1. The CDR3 consists of 15 residues. With 8 bases clipped from V and 4 bases from J, the junction kept 11 bases outside the gene matches. Germline-derived CDR1 and CDR2 are LNHDA and SQIVND (reference sequence). CDR3 coding DNA: TGTGCCAGTCAGCAATCCGGGACAGGGATCTATGGCTACACCTTC. It encodes CASQQSGTGIYGYTF.

The chain is built from TRBV18 and TRBJ1-4; 8 positions agree with TRBD1. This CDR3 comprises 13 residues. J gave up 8 bases and V 6 bases, and 5 bases lay outside the gene matches. Germline CDR1 and CDR2: KGHSH and LQKENI. The CDR3 DNA reads TGTGCCAGCTCCCCTAGGACAGGGGAAAAACTGTTTTTT. Its protein is CASSPRTGEKLFF.

The chain employs TRBV19 and TRBJ2-6, with D tentatively TRBD1 (5 bases). The V gene lost 5 bases and the J gene lost 3 bases, with 11 bases spanning the gap. From germline, CDR1 is LNHDA and CDR2 SQIVND (reference sequence). CDR3 size: 15 residues. The CDR3 reads CASSEWGNGANVLTF. The CDR3 DNA is TGTGCCAGTAGTGAGTGGGGCAATGGGGCCAACGTCCTGACTTTC.

The V and J genes are TRBV23-1 and TRBJ2-1; possible D gene TRBD1, 6 bases. TRBV23-1 is classed as an ORF, of uncertain function. V was clipped by 2 bases and J by 2 bases, with 22 bases between them. There are 19 residues in the CDR3. The CDR3 spells CASSQRCGTQPLPYNEQFF. Written as DNA, the CDR3 is TGCGCCAGCAGTCAACGGTGTGGGACACAGCCTCTCCCCTACAATGAGCAGTTCTTC.

V gene TRBV16 combines with J gene TRBJ1-6; 8 bases map to TRBD1. Germline V gives CDR1 KGHSY, CDR2 FQNENV. The CDR3 is 16 amino acids. Trimming took 4 bases from V and 7 from J; bases not matched to a gene: 9. The CDR3 is CASSRLPGGVNSPLHF. The CDR3 region has the DNA TGTGCCAGCAGCCGTCTCCCAGGGGGCGTAAATTCACCCCTCCACTTT. Full variable domain (outside the CDR3, taken from reference TRBV16 and TRBJ1-6): GEEVAQTPKHLVRGEGQKAKLYCAPIKGHSYVFWYQQVLKNEFKFLISFQNENVFDETGMPKERFSAKCLPNSPCSLEIQATKLEDSAVYFCASSRLPGGVNSPLHFGNGTRLTVT.